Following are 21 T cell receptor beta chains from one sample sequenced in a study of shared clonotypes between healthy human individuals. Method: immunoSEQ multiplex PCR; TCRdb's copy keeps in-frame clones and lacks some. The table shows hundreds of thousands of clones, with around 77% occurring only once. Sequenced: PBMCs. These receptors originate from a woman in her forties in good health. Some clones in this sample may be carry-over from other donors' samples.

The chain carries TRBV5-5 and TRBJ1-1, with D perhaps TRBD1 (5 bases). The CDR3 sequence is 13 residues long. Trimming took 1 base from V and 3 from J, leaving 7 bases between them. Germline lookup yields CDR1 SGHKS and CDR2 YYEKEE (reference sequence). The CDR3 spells CASSLIGDTEAFF. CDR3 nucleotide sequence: TGTGCCAGCAGCTTGATAGGGGACACTGAAGCTTTCTTT.

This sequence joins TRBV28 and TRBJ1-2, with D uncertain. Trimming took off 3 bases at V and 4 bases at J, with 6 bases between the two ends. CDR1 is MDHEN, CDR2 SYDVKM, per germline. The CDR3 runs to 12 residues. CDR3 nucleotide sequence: TGTGCCAGCAGTTTCGCAGGCTATGGCTACACCTTC. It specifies CASSFAGYGYTF.

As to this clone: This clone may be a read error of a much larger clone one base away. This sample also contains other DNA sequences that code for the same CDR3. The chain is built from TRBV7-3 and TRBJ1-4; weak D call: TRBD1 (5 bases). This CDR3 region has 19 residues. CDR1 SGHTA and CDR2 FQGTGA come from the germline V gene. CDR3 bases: TGTGCCAGCAGCTTAACGCAATCCGGGGCGAAGGCAACTAATGAAAAACCGTTTTTT. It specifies CASSLTQSGAKATNEKPFF.

The CDR3 nucleotides read TGCGCCAGCAGCGGAACAGGGTTGCGCTCCTACGAGCAGTACTTC. Translating gives CASSGTGLRSYEQYF. The rearrangement joins TRBV5-1 to TRBJ2-7; D possibly corresponds to TRBD1 (6 bases). The CDR3 has 15 residues. Germline V gene data show CDR1 as SGHRS and CDR2 as YFSETQ. The germline V and J ends were trimmed by 4 bases and 0 bases, with 14 bases remaining between them.

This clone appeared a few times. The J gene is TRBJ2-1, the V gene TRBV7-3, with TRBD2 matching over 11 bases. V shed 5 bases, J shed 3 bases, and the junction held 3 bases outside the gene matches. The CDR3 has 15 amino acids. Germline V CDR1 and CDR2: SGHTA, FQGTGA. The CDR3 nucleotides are TGTGCCAGCAGCCAGGGACTAGCGGACTACAATGAGCAGTTCTTC. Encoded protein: CASSQGLADYNEQFF.

The DNA of the CDR3 is TGTGCCAGCAGCTTAGCGGCGGGAGTCTTCTACGAGCAGTACTTC. Translation gives CASSLAAGVFYEQYF. This chain links TRBV7-9 with TRBJ2-7; 7 bases map to TRBD2. The J segment lost 3 bases and the V segment lost 0 bases, leaving 5 bases of the junction unmatched. The germline V gene has CDR1 SEHNR and CDR2 FQNEAQ (reference sequence). The CDR3 has 15 amino acids.

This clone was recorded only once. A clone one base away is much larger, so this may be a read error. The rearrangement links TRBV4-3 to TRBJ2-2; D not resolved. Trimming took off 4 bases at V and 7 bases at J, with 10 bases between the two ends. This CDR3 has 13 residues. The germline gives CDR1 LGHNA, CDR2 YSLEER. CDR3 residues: CASSRPIGGELFF. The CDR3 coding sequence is TGCGCCAGCAGCCGGCCTATTGGCGGGGAGCTGTTTTTT.

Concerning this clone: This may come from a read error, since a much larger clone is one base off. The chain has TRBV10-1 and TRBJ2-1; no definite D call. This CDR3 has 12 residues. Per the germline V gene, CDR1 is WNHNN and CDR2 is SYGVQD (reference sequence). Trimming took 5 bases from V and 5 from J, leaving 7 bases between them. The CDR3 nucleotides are TGCGCCAGCAGTACGGTAGACAATGAGCAGTTCTTC. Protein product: CASSTVDNEQFF.

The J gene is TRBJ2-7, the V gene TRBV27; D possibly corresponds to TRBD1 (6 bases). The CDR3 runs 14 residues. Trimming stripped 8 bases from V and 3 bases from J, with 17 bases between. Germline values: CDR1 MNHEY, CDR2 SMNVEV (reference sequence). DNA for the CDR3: TGTGCCAGCCACAAAAGGGACACCGACTACGAGCAGTACTTC. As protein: CASHKRDTDYEQYF.

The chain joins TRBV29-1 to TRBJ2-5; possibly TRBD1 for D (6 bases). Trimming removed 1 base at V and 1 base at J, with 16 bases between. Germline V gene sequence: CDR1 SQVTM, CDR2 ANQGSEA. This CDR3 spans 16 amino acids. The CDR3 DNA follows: TGCAGCGTTGAAGGAGGGGGAAGCCCGTTCCAAGAGACCCAGTACTTC. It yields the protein CSVEGGGSPFQETQYF.

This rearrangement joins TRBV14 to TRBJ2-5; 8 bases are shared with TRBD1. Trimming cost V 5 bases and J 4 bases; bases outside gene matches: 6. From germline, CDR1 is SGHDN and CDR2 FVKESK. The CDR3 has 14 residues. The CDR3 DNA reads TGTGCCAGCAGCGCGCTGACAGGGGTAGAGACCCAGTACTTC. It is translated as CASSALTGVETQYF.

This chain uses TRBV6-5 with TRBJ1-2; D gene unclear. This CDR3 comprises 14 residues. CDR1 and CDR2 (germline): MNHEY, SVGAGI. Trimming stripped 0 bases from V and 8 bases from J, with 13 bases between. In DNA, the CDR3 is TGTGCCAGCAGTTACTCGGCATCTCTAGGGGGCTACACCTTC. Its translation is CASSYSASLGGYTF.

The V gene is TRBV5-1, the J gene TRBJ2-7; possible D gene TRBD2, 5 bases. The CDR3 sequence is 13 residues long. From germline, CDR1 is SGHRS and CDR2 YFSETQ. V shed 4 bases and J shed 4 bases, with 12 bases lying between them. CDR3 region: CASSRRDYYEQYF. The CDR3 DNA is TGCGCCAGCAGCCGCCGTGACTATTACGAGCAGTACTTC.

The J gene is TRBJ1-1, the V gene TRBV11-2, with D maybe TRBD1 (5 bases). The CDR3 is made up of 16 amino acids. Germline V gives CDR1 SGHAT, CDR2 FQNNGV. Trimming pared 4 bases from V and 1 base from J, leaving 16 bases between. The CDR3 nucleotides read TGTGCCAGCAGCTCGCCCGACAGCACCGGGAACACTGAAGCTTTCTTT. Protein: CASSSPDSTGNTEAFF.

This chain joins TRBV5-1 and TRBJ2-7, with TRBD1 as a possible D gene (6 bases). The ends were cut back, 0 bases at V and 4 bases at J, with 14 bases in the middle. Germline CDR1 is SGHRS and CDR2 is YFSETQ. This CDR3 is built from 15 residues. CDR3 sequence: CASSLGAAGVYEQYF. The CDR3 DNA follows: TGCGCCAGCAGCTTGGGTGCGGCAGGGGTGTACGAGCAGTACTTC.

Here the CDR3 DNA reads TGTGCCAGTGCTACAGGGTCTTCTGACTATGGCTACACCTTC. Its translation is CASATGSSDYGYTF. V and J are TRBV19 and TRBJ1-2; weak D call: TRBD1 (6 bases). The V end lost 8 bases, the J end lost 3 bases, and 16 bases lay between the germline ends. The CDR3 covers 14 residues. CDR1 is LNHDA, CDR2 SQIVND, per germline (reference sequence).

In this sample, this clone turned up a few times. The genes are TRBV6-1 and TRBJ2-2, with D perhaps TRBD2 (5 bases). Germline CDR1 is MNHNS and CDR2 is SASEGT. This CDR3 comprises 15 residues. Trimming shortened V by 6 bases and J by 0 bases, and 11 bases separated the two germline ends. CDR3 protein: CASSTLVTNTGELFF. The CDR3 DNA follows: TGTGCCAGCAGCACACTAGTTACGAACACCGGGGAGCTGTTTTTT.

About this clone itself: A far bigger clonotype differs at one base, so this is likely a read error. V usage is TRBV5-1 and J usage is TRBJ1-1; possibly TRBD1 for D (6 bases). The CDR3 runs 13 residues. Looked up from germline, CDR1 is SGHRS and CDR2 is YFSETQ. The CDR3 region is CASSLRGGLEASF. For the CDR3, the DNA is TGCGCCAGCAGCTTGCGTGGGGGCCTTGAAGCTTCCTTT. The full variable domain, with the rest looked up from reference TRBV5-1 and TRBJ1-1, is KAGVTQTPRYLIKTRGQQVTLSCSPISGHRSVSWYQQTPGQGLQFLFEYFSETQRNKGNFPGRFSGRQFSNSRSEMNVSTLELGDSALYLCASSLRGGLEASFGQGTRLTVV.

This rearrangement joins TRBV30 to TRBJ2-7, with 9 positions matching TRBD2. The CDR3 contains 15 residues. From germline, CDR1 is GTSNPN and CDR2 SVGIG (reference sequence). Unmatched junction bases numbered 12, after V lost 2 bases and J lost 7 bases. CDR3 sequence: CAWSYSGSTRKEQYF. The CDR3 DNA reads TGTGCCTGGAGTTATAGCGGGAGTACCCGTAAAGAGCAGTACTTC.

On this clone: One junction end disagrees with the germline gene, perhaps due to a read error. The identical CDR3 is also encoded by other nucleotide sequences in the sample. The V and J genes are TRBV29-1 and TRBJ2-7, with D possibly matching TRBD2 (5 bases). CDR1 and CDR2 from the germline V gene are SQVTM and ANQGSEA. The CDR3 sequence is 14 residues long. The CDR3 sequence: CSVKRLGEPYEQYF. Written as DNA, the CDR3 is TGTAGCGTTAAGCGGCTAGGTGAGCCTTACGAGCAGTACTTC.

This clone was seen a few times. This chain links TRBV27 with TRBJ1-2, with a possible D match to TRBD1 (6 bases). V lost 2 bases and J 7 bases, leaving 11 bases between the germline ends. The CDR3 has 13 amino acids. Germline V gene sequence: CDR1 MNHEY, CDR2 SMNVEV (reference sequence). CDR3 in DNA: TGTGCCAGCAGTTTAGGGGGGGCGAGTGGCTACACCTTC. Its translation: CASSLGGASGYTF.